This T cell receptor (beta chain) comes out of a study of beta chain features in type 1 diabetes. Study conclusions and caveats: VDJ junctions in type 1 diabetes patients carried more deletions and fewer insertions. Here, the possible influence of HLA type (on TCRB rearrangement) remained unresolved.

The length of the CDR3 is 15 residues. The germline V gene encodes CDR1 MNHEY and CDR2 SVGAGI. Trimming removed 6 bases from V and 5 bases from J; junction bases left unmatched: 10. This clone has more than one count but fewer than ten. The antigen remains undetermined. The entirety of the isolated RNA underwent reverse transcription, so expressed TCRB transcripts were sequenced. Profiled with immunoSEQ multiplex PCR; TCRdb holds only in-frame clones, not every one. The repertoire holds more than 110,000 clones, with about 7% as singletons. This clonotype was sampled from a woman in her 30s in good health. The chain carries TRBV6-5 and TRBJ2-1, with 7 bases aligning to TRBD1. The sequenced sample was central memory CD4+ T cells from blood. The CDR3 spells CASSPRGLANNEQFF. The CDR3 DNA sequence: TGTGCCAGCAGCCCAAGGGGGCTGGCTAACAATGAGCAGTTCTTC.